What follows are 14 T cell receptor beta chains derived from one specimen sequenced in a study of Graves' ophthalmopathy and Graves' hyperthyroidism. The sequenced template was RNA, covering the TCR beta CDR3 region. The workflow started with a first-round RT-PCR run with HTBI primers and then moved on to a second-round multiplex PCR. TCRdb re-called the multiplex PCR reads through MiXCR, storing one row per CDR3 protein. The repertoire has about 1.1 million distinct CDR3 sequences, approximately 35% of them found once; the top ten carry roughly 10%. The sequencing input was peripheral blood or thyroid tissue (not recorded which). All receptors come from an adult man with Graves' hyperthyroidism.

The CDR3 here is CASSRGGAGANVLTF. The CDR3 region has the DNA TGCGCCAGCAGCCGGGGGGGGGCTGGGGCCAACGTCCTGACTTTC. The chain is built from TRBV5-1 and TRBJ2-6; 8 bases match TRBD2. Unmatched junction bases numbered 2, after V lost 4 bases and J lost 2 bases. The germline CDR1 and CDR2 sequences are SGHRS and YFSETQ. The CDR3 runs 15 residues.

V is TRBV20-1 and J is TRBJ2-5; D remains ambiguous. The CDR3 consists of 14 residues. Germline CDR1 is DFQATT and CDR2 is SNEGSKA (reference sequence). Trimming took off 0 bases at V and 0 bases at J, with 8 bases between the two ends. CDR3 sequence reads: CSAREWGNQETQYF. CDR3 nucleotides: TGCAGTGCTAGAGAGTGGGGTAACCAAGAGACCCAGTACTTC.

This clonotype was found many times. This chain uses TRBV20-1 with TRBJ1-5; no clear D. Germline assignment: CDR1 DFQATT and CDR2 SNEGSKA (reference sequence). The CDR3 sequence is 13 residues long. V was shortened by 6 bases and J by 5 bases, with 14 bases between the two germline ends. As DNA, the CDR3 is TGCAGTGCGGCGCCGGGTCCCTATCAGCCCCAGCATTTT. This codes for CSAAPGPYQPQHF.

This chain links TRBV11-2 with TRBJ2-7; no definite D call. Germline loops: CDR1 SGHAT, CDR2 FQNNGV. The CDR3 contains 14 residues. The V gene lost 4 bases and the J gene lost 3 bases, with 13 bases spanning the gap. Here the CDR3 reads CASSSRRADYEQYF. As DNA, the CDR3 is TGTGCCAGCAGCTCTAGAAGGGCGGACTACGAGCAGTACTTC.

This chain uses TRBV29-1 with TRBJ2-7; a possible D gene is TRBD2 (7 bases). Germline V CDR1 and CDR2: SQVTM, ANQGSEA. There are 14 residues in the CDR3. V was pared by 4 bases and J by 0 bases, with 13 bases between. CDR3 sequence: CSVAGGNPSYEQYF. CDR3 nucleotide sequence: TGCAGCGTTGCGGGGGGCAACCCCTCCTACGAGCAGTACTTC.

This chain connects TRBV14 to TRBJ2-3; a possible D gene is TRBD1 (5 bases). The V end was cut by 4 bases, the J end by 2 bases, with 10 bases between. CDR1 and CDR2 from the germline V gene are SGHDN and FVKESK. This CDR3 has 14 residues. DNA of the CDR3: TGTGCCAGCAGCCTGGACAAACCCACAGATACGCAGTATTTT. This translates into CASSLDKPTDTQYF.

The rearrangement uses TRBV10-3 and TRBJ1-1, with a tentative D call TRBD1 (6 bases). The CDR3 spans 14 residues. Looked up from germline, CDR1 is ENHRY and CDR2 is SYGVKD. Trimming pared 2 bases from V and 0 bases from J, leaving 7 bases between. This CDR3 is CAISERGMNTEAFF. CDR3 DNA: TGTGCCATCAGTGAGAGGGGGATGAACACTGAAGCTTTCTTT.

There are many counts of this clonotype. The chain joins TRBV6-6 to TRBJ2-7; D uncertain. This CDR3 is 13 amino acids long. Germline CDR1 is MNHNY and CDR2 is SVGAGI (reference sequence). The V end was cut by 6 bases, the J end by 2 bases, with 11 bases between. CDR3 in DNA: TGTGCCAGCAGCCTGAGTAAAGCCTACGAGCAGTACTTC. Its translation is CASSLSKAYEQYF.

This clonotype showed up many times. The chain is built from TRBV29-1 and TRBJ2-7, with D possibly being TRBD1 (5 bases). CDR1 SQVTM and CDR2 ANQGSEA come from the germline V gene. CDR3 length: 11 residues. Trimming stripped 4 bases from V and 4 bases from J, with 8 bases between. CDR3 nucleotide sequence: TGCAGCGTTGTCGACAGATACGAGCAGTACTTC. Translation: CSVVDRYEQYF.

The CDR3 region is CASSGRPTGELFF. The CDR3 DNA sequence: TGTGCCAGCAGTGGGAGGCCGACCGGGGAGCTGTTTTTT. The J gene is TRBJ2-2, the V gene TRBV7-9, with D possibly TRBD2 on 6 matching bases. CDR1 is SEHNR, CDR2 FQNEAQ, per germline (reference sequence). The CDR3 has 13 residues. Between the trimmed V and J ends, which lost 6 bases and 5 bases, there was a span of 10 bases.

With regard to this clonotype: With a much larger clone just one base away, this may be a read error. The V call is TRBV4-1, the J call TRBJ2-7; D gene unclear. Deletions cut 1 base from V and 2 bases from J, with 12 bases between. The germline V gene encodes CDR1 MGHRA and CDR2 YSYEKL. The CDR3 covers 15 residues. CDR3 DNA: TGCGCCAGCAGCCAAGGCTGGACGCCGGCCTACGAGCAGTACTTC. Protein: CASSQGWTPAYEQYF.

On this clonotype: A clone one base away is much larger, so this may be a read error. The chain joins TRBV6-5 to TRBJ1-6, with a tentative D call TRBD1 (5 bases). Trimming shortened V by 4 bases and J by 13 bases, and 17 bases separated the two germline ends. CDR1 is MNHEY, CDR2 SVGAGI, per germline. The CDR3 runs to 14 residues. The CDR3 coding sequence is TGTGCCAGCAGTTCCGCCGCTGGGGCACTTCCCCTCCACTTT. It yields the protein CASSSAAGALPLHF.

This clonotype was recorded a few times. The chain couples TRBV10-3 to TRBJ1-2, with a weak D call TRBD1 (6 bases). Germline CDR1 ENHRY, CDR2 SYGVKD. CDR3 length: 12 amino acids. Trimming cost V 5 bases and J 8 bases, with 12 bases left between them. CDR3 sequence (DNA): TGTGCCATCAGTCGCGGGGGGGGCGGCTACACCTTC. This encodes CAISRGGGGYTF.

The chain carries TRBV10-2 and TRBJ2-7; TRBD1 matches at 7 bases. V lost 8 bases to trimming and J lost 5 bases; unmatched junction nucleotides: 12. The germline CDR1 and CDR2 sequences are WSHSY and SAAADI. The CDR3 has 14 amino acids. The DNA for the CDR3 is TGCGCCAGCGTTGATTCGGGACAGAGGCACGAGCAGTACTTC. Translating it yields CASVDSGQRHEQYF.